Listed below are T cell receptor beta chains from one sample, sequenced in a study of T cell responses to AZD1222 COVID-19 vaccine. Assay used: immunoSEQ multiplex PCR; TCRdb lists only in-frame clones, some missing. The sample includes roughly 98,000 clones, over 85% of them seen just once. The sequencing used peripheral blood, collected on day 0 of AZD1222 vaccination. The receptor set was obtained from an adult in good health. Both conserved end residues are part of each CDR3. Each record gives: V gene, J gene, CDR3 protein.

TRBV4-2	TRBJ2-7	CASSQVVGRENEQYF
TRBV19	TRBJ2-7	CASSSGDGQYF
TRBV2	TRBJ1-4	CASSVGAATNEKLFF
TRBV6-5	TRBJ1-1	CASSRANTEAFF
TRBV5-1	TRBJ1-6	CASSLEGAPNSPLHF
TRBV2	TRBJ2-7	CASRDGASGDEQYF
TRBV27	TRBJ1-1	CASSSGRVEAFF
TRBV19	TRBJ1-2	CASSFLGDGYTF
TRBV2	TRBJ1-5	CASHLGNRDQPQHF
TRBV30	TRBJ2-5	CAWNSPAGTQYF
TRBV4-1	TRBJ2-1	CASSQELGVAGGVEQFF
TRBV19	TRBJ1-5	CASSKEGKSNQPQHF
TRBV9	TRBJ1-1	CASSVEILGVGEAFF
TRBV5-4	TRBJ1-5	CASSLDGLGQPQHF
TRBV19	TRBJ2-4	CASSIGREEYNIQYF
TRBV7-8	TRBJ2-7	CASSLMTGEQYF
TRBV9	TRBJ2-7	CASSVGDRPYEQYF
TRBV6-1	TRBJ2-1	CASSDRRRANEQFF
TRBV7-9	TRBJ2-5	CASSNRQTKETQYF
TRBV3-1/TRBV3-2	TRBJ2-1	CASSHTPAGGVNEQFF
TRBV23-1	TRBJ2-7	CASRDSSYEQYF
TRBV2	TRBJ2-7	CASGGDWEEQYF
TRBV7-2	TRBJ2-5	CASSFTARQETQYF
TRBV29-1	TRBJ1-1	CSVLPRTAPTEAFF
TRBV5-4	TRBJ1-2	CASSPGDGYTF
TRBV9	TRBJ2-7	CASSPGTGLPEQYF
TRBV6-5	TRBJ2-7	CASSLDGASLYEQYF
TRBV7-2	TRBJ2-7	CASSFTSVQYEQYF
TRBV5-1	TRBJ1-4	CASSTTGTGREKLFF
TRBV7-8	TRBJ2-3	CASSLTGTGRSDTQYF
TRBV4-1	TRBJ1-2	CASWTGTEGYTF
TRBV19	TRBJ1-6	CASSIYQGYNSPLHF
TRBV7-2	TRBJ2-2	CASSATSGRVANTGELFF
TRBV7-2	TRBJ2-4	CASSPSSAIAKNIQYF
TRBV5-1	TRBJ2-1	CASRWTGSSYNEQFF
TRBV7-9	TRBJ1-4	CASTGANEKLFF
TRBV5-6	TRBJ1-2	CASSLVWTGGNYGYTF
TRBV7-9	TRBJ1-1	CASSLSLDFEAFF
TRBV5-5	TRBJ1-4	CASSSVTGGNNEKLFF
TRBV3-1/TRBV3-2	TRBJ1-2	CASSNGLGYTF
TRBV5-4	TRBJ2-1	CASSIGTGKPNEQFF
TRBV6-4	TRBJ2-3	CASSDSPSGTDTQYF
TRBV7-2	TRBJ2-1	CASSLSRGDNEQFF
TRBV7-2	TRBJ2-7	CASSLAGGYYEQYF